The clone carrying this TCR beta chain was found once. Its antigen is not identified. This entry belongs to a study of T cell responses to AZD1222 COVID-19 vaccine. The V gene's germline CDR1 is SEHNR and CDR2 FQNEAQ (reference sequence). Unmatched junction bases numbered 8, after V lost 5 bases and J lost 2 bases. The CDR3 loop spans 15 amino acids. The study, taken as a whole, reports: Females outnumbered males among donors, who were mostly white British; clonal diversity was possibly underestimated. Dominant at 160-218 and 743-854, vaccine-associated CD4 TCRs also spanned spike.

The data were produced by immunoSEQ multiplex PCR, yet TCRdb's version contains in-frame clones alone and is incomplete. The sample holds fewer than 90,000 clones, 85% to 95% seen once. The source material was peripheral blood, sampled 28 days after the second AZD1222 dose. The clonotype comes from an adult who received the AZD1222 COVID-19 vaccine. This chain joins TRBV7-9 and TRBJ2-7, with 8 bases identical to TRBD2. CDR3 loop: CASSLHAGGAYEQYF. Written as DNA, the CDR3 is TGTGCCAGCAGCCTACACGCGGGAGGCGCCTACGAGCAGTACTTC.